Shown below are 21 T cell receptor beta chains from a single sample sequenced in a study of CD8 T cells in Susac syndrome. Random hexamers were used to reverse transcribe the RNA input (about 0.5 to 1 ug). Using its own MiXCR run on the immunoSEQ multiplex PCR reads, TCRdb lists one record per CDR3 protein. The repertoire includes 95,000 to 150,000 distinct CDR3 sequences, roughly 94% of them detected once, and about 0.29% sits in the top ten. Input material: CD8+ T cells from PBMCs. The source of these receptors is a human donor with Susac syndrome.

The V call is TRBV20-1, the J call TRBJ1-5; perhaps TRBD1 as D (5 bases). The V and J ends lost 0 bases and 6 bases respectively, with 12 bases between them. The CDR3 spans 14 residues. Germline values: CDR1 DFQATT, CDR2 SNEGSKA (reference sequence). CDR3: CSARDPGEAQPQHF. Written as DNA, the CDR3 is TGCAGTGCTAGAGATCCGGGGGAGGCTCAGCCCCAGCATTTT.

V is TRBV5-1 and J is TRBJ2-5, with 8 bases matching TRBD1. CDR3 size: 15 residues. The germline CDR1 and CDR2 sequences are SGHRS and YFSETQ. V lost 1 base to trimming and J lost 5 bases; unmatched junction nucleotides: 7. The CDR3 nucleotides read TGCGCCAGCAGCTTGTGGACAGGGTCCCTCGAGACCCAGTACTTC. This gives the protein CASSLWTGSLETQYF.

This chain connects TRBV29-1 to TRBJ2-3; 7 nucleotides line up with TRBD2. V was pared by 3 bases and J by 1 base, with 7 bases of the junction left unmatched. The CDR3 covers 15 residues. CDR1 and CDR2 (germline): SQVTM, ANQGSEA. The CDR3 protein is CSVDHPSGGTDTQYF. The CDR3 DNA reads TGCAGCGTTGATCACCCTAGCGGCGGCACAGATACGCAGTATTTT.

V usage is TRBV29-1 and J usage is TRBJ1-2; no definite D call. From germline, CDR1 is SQVTM and CDR2 ANQGSEA. Trimming shortened V by 0 bases and J by 5 bases, and 10 bases separated the two germline ends. This CDR3 comprises 13 residues. The chain's CDR3 is CSVEDHRGYGYTF. CDR3 bases: TGCAGCGTTGAAGATCACCGCGGATATGGCTACACCTTC.

The table lists this clonotype with a count of one. The chain joins TRBV12-3 or TRBV12-4 to TRBJ2-2, with 13 bases identical to TRBD2. CDR3 length: 13 residues. V was clipped by 11 bases and J by 6 bases; unmatched bases: 3. CDR3 coding DNA: TGTGCCTCAACTAGCGGGGGGGCCGGGGAGCTGTTTTTT. It translates to CASTSGGAGELFF.

The chain recombines TRBV29-1 with TRBJ1-3; tentatively, D is TRBD1 (5 bases). The CDR3 length is 14 residues. V lost 0 bases, J lost 0 bases, and 6 bases lay in between. Germline CDR1 is SQVTM and CDR2 is ANQGSEA. The CDR3 nucleotides are TGCAGCGTTGAAGATGGGGGCTCTGGAAACACCATATATTTT. It yields the protein CSVEDGGSGNTIYF.

This chain connects TRBV7-9 to TRBJ2-5; 7 nucleotides align to TRBD1. V lost 5 bases and J lost 5; bases outside the gene matches: 11. The CDR3 runs to 15 residues. CDR1 SEHNR and CDR2 FQNEAQ come from the germline V gene (reference sequence). CDR3 DNA: TGTGCCAGCAGCCCCGCACGCGACAGGGTTGAGACCCAGTACTTC. Translating it yields CASSPARDRVETQYF.

The gene calls are TRBV20-1 and TRBJ1-6; 9 nucleotides align to TRBD1. The CDR3 consists of 15 residues. Germline CDR1 is DFQATT and CDR2 is SNEGSKA (reference sequence). After removal of 2 bases from V and 10 bases from J, the junction contained 9 bases not matched to a gene. DNA of the CDR3: TGCAGTGCTAGATTGCCGGGACAGGGAAACTCACCCCTCCACTTT. This sequence encodes CSARLPGQGNSPLHF.

The J gene is TRBJ2-5, the V gene TRBV3-1; D possibly matches TRBD1 or TRBD2 (5 bases each). The ends were cut back, 7 bases at V and 3 bases at J, with 15 bases in the middle. The CDR3 runs to 14 residues. CDR1 and CDR2 from the germline V gene are LGHDT and YNNKEL (reference sequence). CDR3 coding DNA: TGTGCCAGCAACCCCTGGGGGAATGAAGAGACCCAGTACTTC. This encodes CASNPWGNEETQYF.

V and J are TRBV4-2 and TRBJ2-1; 8 bases align to TRBD2. This CDR3 spans 14 amino acids. The V gene's germline CDR1 is LGHNA and CDR2 YNFKEQ. The junction had 3 bases not matched to a gene; V was cut back by 4 bases and J by 4 bases. The CDR3 here is CASSPGLGYNEQFF. The CDR3 DNA is TGTGCCAGCAGCCCGGGACTAGGGTACAATGAGCAGTTCTTC.

Written as DNA, the CDR3 is TGCAGTGCTAGAGAGGTCGGGGGGAGTCAGCCCCAGCATTTT. It translates to CSAREVGGSQPQHF. This chain joins TRBV20-1 and TRBJ1-5; D might be TRBD1 (5 bases). The CDR3 sequence is 14 residues long. V lost 0 bases and J lost 6, with 12 bases in between. Germline V CDR1 and CDR2: DFQATT, SNEGSKA (reference sequence).

J is TRBJ2-7 and V is TRBV9, with 8 bases identical to TRBD2. V trimming: 0 bases; J trimming: 3 bases; junction bases outside the gene matches: 5. The CDR3 consists of 15 residues. CDR1 and CDR2 (germline): SGDLS, YYNGEE. CDR3 nucleotides: TGTGCCAGCAGCGTAGGACTCGGGACTAGCTACGAGCAGTACTTC. Encoded protein: CASSVGLGTSYEQYF.

This chain joins TRBV12-3 or TRBV12-4 and TRBJ1-1; tentatively, D is TRBD1 (5 bases). The CDR3 has 11 residues. Trimming shortened V by 5 bases and J by 13 bases, and 14 bases separated the two germline ends. The DNA of the CDR3 is TGTGCCAGCAGTGAGGGACCCGGAGGTTTCTTT. Its protein is CASSEGPGGFF.

This chain joins TRBV4-1 and TRBJ2-5; 11 bases agree with TRBD2. The germline V gene has CDR1 MGHRA and CDR2 YSYEKL. The CDR3 consists of 17 residues. Losses at the gene ends were 3 bases for V and 5 bases for J; bases not matched to a gene: 11. CDR3 in amino acids: CASSQGDSGGAHETQYF. The CDR3 bases are TGCGCCAGCAGCCAGGGAGATAGCGGGGGGGCCCATGAGACCCAGTACTTC.

The count of this clonotype is one. V is TRBV11-2 and J is TRBJ2-7, with 8 bases lining up with TRBD1. There are 14 residues in the CDR3. Trimming cost V 5 bases and J 3 bases; bases outside gene matches: 6. Germline values: CDR1 SGHAT, CDR2 FQNNGV. The DNA for the CDR3 is TGTGCCAGCAGCGTAGGGGACAGGAGCTACGAGCAGTACTTC. Its protein product is CASSVGDRSYEQYF. Together with reference TRBV11-2 and TRBJ2-7, the CDR3 gives the full variable domain: EAGVAQSPRYKIIEKRQSVAFWCNPISGHATLYWYQQILGQGPKLLIQFQNNGVVDDSQLPKDRFSAERLKGVDSTLKIQPAKLEDSAVYLCASSVGDRSYEQYFGPGTRLTVT.

This chain links TRBV7-6 with TRBJ1-4; possibly TRBD1 for D (5 bases). V lost 5 bases and J 8 bases, leaving 18 bases between the germline ends. The CDR3 runs 15 residues. Germline assignment: CDR1 SGHVS and CDR2 FNYEAQ. The CDR3 here is CASSLGRGVPEKLFF. CDR3 bases: TGTGCCAGCAGCCTAGGGAGGGGCGTGCCGGAAAAACTGTTTTTT.

The chain recombines TRBV7-6 with TRBJ1-4; 8 bases line up with TRBD1. The junction had 3 bases not matched to a gene; V was cut back by 4 bases and J by 5 bases. Per germline, CDR1 SGHVS and CDR2 FNYEAQ. CDR3 length: 14 residues. CDR3: CASSSGGLNEKLFF. The CDR3 DNA sequence: TGTGCCAGCAGCTCAGGGGGCTTAAATGAAAAACTGTTTTTT.

This sequence joins TRBV11-2 and TRBJ2-1, with D perhaps assigned TRBD1 or TRBD2 (6 bases each). CDR3 length: 15 amino acids. The V end was cut by 5 bases, the J end by 1 base, with 12 bases between. The germline V gene encodes CDR1 SGHAT and CDR2 FQNNGV. The CDR3 sequence is CASSQEGGSYNEQFF. As DNA, the CDR3 is TGTGCCAGCAGCCAAGAGGGGGGATCCTACAATGAGCAGTTCTTC.

The chain carries TRBV3-1 and TRBJ2-5; D remains ambiguous. Germline loops: CDR1 LGHDT, CDR2 YNNKEL (reference sequence). The CDR3 length is 13 residues. V lost 1 base to trimming and J lost 3 bases, with 6 bases between them. CDR3 nucleotide sequence: TGTGCCAGCAGCCAAGCCGGTAAAGAGACCCAGTACTTC. Encoded protein: CASSQAGKETQYF.

J is TRBJ2-5 and V is TRBV20-1, with TRBD2 identical over 10 bases. Germline V gives CDR1 DFQATT, CDR2 SNEGSKA (reference sequence). The CDR3 contains 16 residues. V was pared by 0 bases and J by 2 bases, with 6 bases of the junction left unmatched. The DNA of the CDR3 is TGCAGTGCTAGAGATTCCCTAGCGGGGGAACAAGAGACCCAGTACTTC. Amino acids: CSARDSLAGEQETQYF.

The chain joins TRBV5-4 to TRBJ1-5, with 11 bases identical to TRBD1. The CDR3 is 16 residues long. CDR1 is SGHNT, CDR2 YYREEE, per germline (reference sequence). Germline trimming cut 1 base from V and 7 bases from J; bases unmatched to any gene: 7. CDR3 amino acids: CASSLTGQGGEQPQHF. The CDR3 coding sequence is TGTGCCAGCAGCTTGACGGGACAGGGGGGGGAACAGCCCCAGCATTTT.